This TCR beta chain was retrieved from a study of beta chain features in type 1 diabetes. The length of the CDR3 is 14 residues. Germline V CDR1 and CDR2: SNHLY, FYNNEI. The V end was cut by 6 bases, the J end by 7 bases, with 16 bases between. Isolated RNA was reverse transcribed in full, so expressed TCRB transcripts were sequenced. TCRdb's table, derived via immunoSEQ multiplex PCR, lists solely in-frame clones and lacks some. The sample holds around 450,000 clones; 11% are singletons and the top ten take more than 0.045%. The sample taken for sequencing was naive CD4+ T cells from blood. The origin of this receptor is a woman under 30 in good health. The gene calls are TRBV2 and TRBJ2-1; D remains ambiguous. The CDR3 is CASSRDRASNEQFF. CDR3 DNA sequence: TGTGCCAGCAGCAGAGATCGGGCTTCGAATGAGCAGTTCTTC.